The entry below gives a single T cell receptor beta chain sequence along with its context. Its specificity is not known. This entry comes from a study of cytomegalovirus exposure and HLA in healthy donors. Whole-study results and caveats: Subsequent analysis showed first-cohort TCR clusters tending to co-occur in some 120 validation repertoires.

Assay used: immunoSEQ multiplex PCR; TCRdb lists only in-frame clones, some missing. Of about 160,000 clones listed, 75% to 90% are singletons. The germline gives CDR1 SEHNR, CDR2 FQNEAQ (reference sequence). J lost 1 base, V lost 5 bases, and 7 bases had no gene match. This CDR3 is built from 15 residues. It was the roughly 130-subject validation cohort, separate from the approximately 670-subject first cohort, to which the donors belonged. The specimen sequenced was PBMCs. The receptor was isolated from a woman under 30 in good health and CMV-seronegative. The V and J genes are TRBV7-9 and TRBJ1-1, with 7 bases that match TRBD1. CDR3 sequence reads: CASSREQGWNTEAFF. CDR3 in DNA: TGTGCCAGCAGCCGCGAACAGGGGTGGAACACTGAAGCTTTCTTT.